Shown below are 30 T cell receptor delta chains from a single sample sequenced in a study of γδ T cells in repeated Plasmodium falciparum infection. Flow sorting of PBMC yielded separate Vgamma9/Vdelta2+ and Vdelta2-negative gammadelta T cell populations for bulk repertoire analysis. TCRdb re-identified clones in the multiplex PCR reads via CATT. The data show approximately 93,000 delta-chain clones, over 0.9% seen once. The specimen was gamma-delta T cells from blood. These receptor sequences come from a pool of human donors (malaria-infected and uninfected, not separated).

On this clone: The protein in TCRdb stems from a much larger clone and differs at residue 10 from this DNA's translation, likely a read error; here the protein is translated from the DNA. This sequence joins TRDV2 and TRDJ1, with a possible D match to TRDD3 (5 bases). TCRdb does not report a J gene; here it was assigned by matching the DNA to germline references. CDR1 and CDR2 (germline): GEAIGNYY, EKD. V lost 3 bases and J 0 bases, leaving 25 bases between the germline ends. The CDR3 totals 19 residues. In DNA form, the CDR3 reads TGTGCCTGTGACCGGAAGAGATTGTACCGGGGGTTGTACACCGATAAACTCATCTTT. The encoded protein is CACDRKRLYRGLYTDKLIF.

Remarks on this clone: TCRdb assigns this DNA the protein of a much larger clone, which departs from its translation at residue 9; this likely reflects a read error, and the protein shown comes from translating the DNA. CDR3 amino acids: CALGELSPSTGGYTDKLIF. CDR3 nucleotide sequence: TGTGCTCTTGGGGAACTATCCCCTTCTACTGGGGGATACACCGATAAACTCATCTTT. The rearrangement joins TRDV1 to TRDJ1, with 10 bases identical to TRDD3. The J gene, not given by TCRdb, was assigned here from a germline match of the nucleotide sequence. Germline-derived CDR1 and CDR2 are TSWWSYY and QGS. The CDR3 is made up of 19 amino acids. After removal of 0 bases from V and 0 bases from J, the junction contained 10 bases not matched to a gene.

There are a few counts of this clone. This likely traces to a read error, being one base from a far larger clone. Other DNA sequences in the same sample also yield this CDR3. The V gene is TRDV3, the J gene TRDJ1; 11 nucleotides agree with TRDD3. The V and J ends lost 4 bases and 0 bases, in that order; junction bases with no gene match: 28. Germline CDR1 is TVYSNPD and CDR2 is GDNSRS (reference sequence). This CDR3 comprises 22 residues. DNA for the CDR3: TGTGCCTGCAAACTTCCCATCCCCTCGTACTGGGGGATAAGAGTGGACACCGATAAACTCATCTTT. Translated: CACKLPIPSYWGIRVDTDKLIF.

This sequence joins TRDV1 and TRDJ1; 9 positions match TRDD3. In the absence of a J gene in TCRdb, the DNA was matched to germline to assign it here. V lost 3 bases, J lost 0 bases, and 14 bases stayed unmatched. Germline V CDR1 and CDR2: TSWWSYY, QGS. The CDR3 contains 19 residues. The DNA for the CDR3 is TGTGCTCTTGGGGATCTCATTTCGTACTGGGGGAGAGACACCGATAAACTCATCTTT. It is translated as CALGDLISYWGRDTDKLIF.

This clone showed up just a few times. The protein that TCRdb holds for this DNA derives from a much larger clone and differs from the translated DNA at residue 9, which likely indicates a read error; the protein shown here is translated from the DNA. V and J are TRDV2 and TRDJ1; tentative D call: TRDD2 (6 bases). The J gene is absent in TCRdb and was assigned here via DNA matching to germline. The germline V gene encodes CDR1 GEAIGNYY and CDR2 EKD. Trimming cost V 6 bases and J 0 bases, with 25 bases left between them. The CDR3 has 18 residues. CDR3 region: CACSSLGTEGPYTDKLIF. CDR3 bases: TGTGCCTGTTCTTCCTTGGGTACTGAGGGACCTTACACCGATAAACTCATCTTT.

This clone was seen more than once but under ten times. This probably arose from a read error, given a far larger clone one base away. At the DNA level, this CDR3 is encoded by other sequences in the same sample as well. V gene TRDV1 combines with J gene TRDJ3; tentative D call: TRDD3 (6 bases). Assignment of the J gene here rests on matching the DNA to germline, because TCRdb gives none. V was pared by 0 bases and J by 0 bases, with 39 bases between. Per germline, CDR1 TSWWSYY and CDR2 QGS. The CDR3 extends over 28 amino acids. CDR3 nucleotides: TGTGCTCTTGGGGAACTAGTGGGGCCTCTACAATCGTACTGGGATAGGCCGAAGAGCTCCTGGGACACCCGACAGATGTTTTTC. Its protein product is CALGELVGPLQSYWDRPKSSWDTRQMFF.

This clone occurred a few times. TCRdb lists the protein of a much larger clone for this DNA, which differs at residue 5, so this is likely a read error; the protein given here is translated from the DNA itself. V is TRDV2 and J is TRDJ1; TRDD3 matches at 10 bases. No J gene was available from TCRdb, and it was assigned here by a germline match of the DNA. The CDR3 covers 20 residues. The V segment lost 3 bases and the J segment 0 bases; nucleotides outside the gene matches: 18. Looked up from germline, CDR1 is GEAIGNYY and CDR2 is EKD. CDR3 sequence: CACDDPLGDSAQVYTDKLIF. CDR3 in DNA: TGTGCCTGTGACGACCCACTGGGGGATTCCGCCCAGGTGTACACCGATAAACTCATCTTT.

Many counts were recorded for this clone. This likely came from a read error, as a far larger clone is one base away. The identical CDR3 is also encoded by other nucleotide sequences in the sample. The chain employs TRDV2 and TRDJ1, with 7 bases that match TRDD3. The CDR3 is made up of 16 amino acids. The V and J ends lost 1 base and 3 bases, in that order; junction bases with no gene match: 10. Germline CDR1 reads GEAIGNYY; CDR2 reads EKD. This chain's CDR3 is CACDTVSAGYSDKLIF. The CDR3 nucleotides read TGTGCCTGTGACACGGTTTCGGCGGGATACTCCGATAAACTCATCTTT.

Concerning this clone itself: The amino acid sequence in TCRdb belongs to a much larger clone and departs from this DNA's translation at residue 7, likely a sequencing read error; the sequence shown is translated from the DNA. The chain uses TRDV1 and TRDJ1; no firm D call. Germline V gene sequence: CDR1 TSWWSYY, CDR2 QGS. Trimming stripped 2 bases from V and 3 bases from J, with 22 bases between. The CDR3 loop spans 18 amino acids. In nucleotides, the CDR3 is TGTGCTCTTGGGGAAAGGTGCTTCGAGTACGAGTCCTCCGATAAACTCATCTTT. It yields the protein CALGERCFEYESSDKLIF.

This clone was counted between two and nine times. A single base is all that separates this from a far larger clone, so a read error is likely. This specimen includes other DNA sequences encoding the same CDR3. The CDR3 spells CACDSVHAGGYAKENKLIF. For the CDR3, the DNA is TGTGCCTGTGATTCCGTGCATGCGGGGGGATACGCGAAAGAGAATAAACTCATCTTT. This sequence joins TRDV2 and TRDJ1; 10 nucleotides line up with TRDD3. No J gene was available from TCRdb, and it was assigned here by a germline match of the DNA. Germline CDR1 reads GEAIGNYY; CDR2 reads EKD. The V and J ends lost 4 bases and 6 bases, in that order; junction bases with no gene match: 22. CDR3 length: 19 residues.

As to this clone: The amino acid sequence in TCRdb belongs to a much larger clone and departs from this DNA's translation at residue 13, likely a sequencing read error; the sequence shown is translated from the DNA. The gene calls are TRDV2 and TRDJ1; weak D call: TRDD3 (6 bases). The J gene comes from matching the DNA to germline here; TCRdb lacks it. Germline V CDR1 and CDR2: GEAIGNYY, EKD. The V gene lost 0 bases and the J gene lost 3 bases, with 22 bases spanning the gap. The CDR3 covers 18 residues. CDR3 DNA: TGTGCCTGTGACACCGACGGGGGAAACCCCTTTTACGCCGATAAACTCATCTTT. It encodes CACDTDGGNPFYADKLIF.

As to this clone: The TCRdb protein comes from a much larger clone and disagrees with this DNA's translation at residue 18, likely due to a read error; the protein given here is derived from the DNA. This chain joins TRDV1 and TRDJ2; 9 nucleotides agree with TRDD2. Germline-derived CDR1 and CDR2 are TSWWSYY and QGS. The CDR3 length is 20 residues. This chain's CDR3 is CALGDTFLLGDPSLTAQPFF. The CDR3 DNA reads TGTGCTCTTGGGGATACCTTCCTACTCGGGGATCCCTCTTTGACAGCACAACCCTTCTTT.

In regard to this clone: TCRdb's entry gives the protein of a much larger clone, which mismatches this DNA's translation at residue 9, likely from a read error; the protein reported here is translated from the DNA. The V gene is TRDV1, the J gene TRDJ1; no clear D. Germline CDR1 and CDR2: TSWWSYY and QGS. This CDR3 spans 11 amino acids. In nucleotides, the CDR3 is TGTGCTCTTGACATTTTCGATAAACACATCTTT. Translated: CALDIFDKHIF.

Concerning this clone itself: This probably arose from a read error, given a far larger clone one base away. Other DNA sequences in the same sample also yield this CDR3. V and J are TRDV2 and TRDJ1; D is possibly TRDD3 (5 bases). TCRdb offers no J gene call, so here the DNA was matched to germline to obtain one. The germline V gene encodes CDR1 GEAIGNYY and CDR2 EKD. The CDR3 is made up of 14 amino acids. Trimming removed 1 base from V and 5 bases from J, with 13 bases in between. The CDR3 sequence: CACDTAGITDKLIF. The CDR3 nucleotides are TGTGCCTGTGACACGGCCGGGATTACTGATAAACTCATCTTT.

In its sample, this clone was seen a few times. This DNA's translation and the protein TCRdb lists, from a much larger clone, do not match at residue 10, likely due to a read error; the protein shown is translated from the DNA. The V gene is TRDV1, the J gene TRDJ1; D is undetermined. The CDR3 is 18 amino acids. The V end lost 1 base, the J end lost 5 bases, and 23 bases lay between the germline ends. Germline V gives CDR1 TSWWSYY, CDR2 QGS. This CDR3 is CALGERRYGVRYWDKLIF. The DNA for the CDR3 is TGTGCTCTTGGGGAACGGAGGTACGGTGTACGTTATTGGGATAAACTCATCTTT.

This clone was seen more than once but under ten times. TCRdb's protein for this DNA is that of a much larger clone and differs from the translation at residue 11, likely a read error; the protein shown is the DNA translation. The chain combines TRDV2 with TRDJ1, with TRDD3 matching over 9 bases. V gave up 6 bases and J gave up 4 bases; unmatched junction bases: 14. The CDR3 extends over 16 amino acids. Germline CDR1 reads GEAIGNYY; CDR2 reads EKD. Written as DNA, the CDR3 is TGTGCCTGTTCTACTGGGGATACGCAGTGCATCGATAAACTCATCTTT. Encoded protein: CACSTGDTQCIDKLIF.

This clone has only a few counts. The amino acid sequence in TCRdb belongs to a much larger clone and departs from this DNA's translation at residue 6, likely a sequencing read error; the sequence shown is translated from the DNA. The V call is TRDV2, the J call TRDJ1; 13 bases map to TRDD3. Assignment of the J gene here rests on matching the DNA to germline, because TCRdb gives none. The V and J ends lost 3 bases and 2 bases, in that order; junction bases with no gene match: 11. This CDR3 comprises 18 residues. CDR1 and CDR2 from the germline V gene are GEAIGNYY and EKD. The CDR3 is CACDAHTGGYADTDKLIF. CDR3 DNA sequence: TGTGCCTGTGACGCCCATACTGGGGGATACGCGGATACCGATAAACTCATCTTT.

There are many counts of this clone. Translating this DNA gives a protein that differs at residue 12 from the TCRdb one, which belongs to a much larger clone; a read error is likely, and the protein shown is this translation. This sequence joins TRDV1 and TRDJ1; 8 bases are shared with TRDD3. V lost 5 bases to trimming and J lost 2 bases; unmatched junction nucleotides: 16. Germline V gene lookup returns CDR1 TSWWSYY and CDR2 QGS. The CDR3 covers 18 residues. The CDR3 region is CALGTRPWGTHGTDKLIF. As DNA, the CDR3 is TGTGCTCTTGGGACCAGACCCTGGGGGACCCACGGGACCGATAAACTCATCTTT.

Concerning this clone: The amino acid sequence in TCRdb belongs to a much larger clone and departs from this DNA's translation at residue 12, likely a sequencing read error; the sequence shown is translated from the DNA. This chain connects TRDV1 to TRDJ2; D is uncertain. Germline assignment: CDR1 TSWWSYY and CDR2 QGS. V gave up 4 bases and J gave up 9 bases, with 21 bases separating them. This CDR3 contains 16 residues. CDR3 sequence reads: CALGVRGPWITTQLFF. CDR3 bases: TGTGCTCTTGGGGTCCGTGGACCGTGGATTACGACACAACTCTTCTTT.

Details on this clone: The protein that TCRdb holds for this DNA derives from a much larger clone and differs from the translated DNA at residue 5, which likely indicates a read error; the protein shown here is translated from the DNA. The chain uses TRDV2 and TRDJ1, with 10 bases lining up with TRDD3. TCRdb lists no J gene, so it was determined here by aligning the DNA to germline. Germline values: CDR1 GEAIGNYY, CDR2 EKD. The CDR3 has 18 amino acids. V shed 3 bases and J 0 bases; nucleotides not matched to a gene: 12. The CDR3: CACDAVGGGYPNTDKLIF. DNA of the CDR3: TGTGCCTGTGACGCAGTGGGTGGGGGATACCCGAACACCGATAAACTCATCTTT.

As to this clone: TCRdb attributes to this sequence the protein of a much larger clone, which differs from the DNA translation at residue 17; a read error is likely, and the protein displayed is translated from the DNA. J gene calling gave no result, while the V gene is TRDV1; TRDD3 reflects the table's D call only, with no check against the DNA. The CDR3 has 19 amino acids. The germline V gene has CDR1 TSWWSYY and CDR2 QGS. CDR3 nucleotides: TGTGCTCTTGGGGACCGCGACTGGGGGATACCCAGAAACACCGATAAACCCATCTTT. Protein sequence: CALGDRDWGIPRNTDKPIF.

This clone was counted a few times. A single base is all that separates this from a far larger clone, so a read error is likely. Different DNA sequences within this sample yield the same CDR3. CDR3 nucleotide sequence: TGTGCTCTTGGGGAGGGGTGGGGGATACGAGGAGAGGATAAACTCATCTTC. It yields the protein CALGEGWGIRGEDKLIF. The V gene reported is TRDV1; the J gene is uncalled; the table gives TRDD3 as D, unverified against the DNA. Germline CDR1 TSWWSYY, CDR2 QGS. The CDR3 sequence is 17 residues long.

This clone was detected only a few times. TCRdb's protein for this DNA is that of a much larger clone and differs from the translation at residue 5, likely a read error; the protein shown is the DNA translation. The V and J genes are TRDV2 and TRDJ1; D gene ambiguous. CDR3 size: 18 residues. The ends were cut back, 3 bases at V and 8 bases at J, with 30 bases in the middle. Germline V CDR1 and CDR2: GEAIGNYY, EKD. In DNA, the CDR3 is TGTGCCTGTGACGCGGTCCAGGTGGGTGCGGGCACCCCGAGCAAACTCATCTTT. Its protein product is CACDAVQVGAGTPSKLIF.

This clone appeared a few times. The protein that TCRdb holds for this DNA derives from a much larger clone and differs from the translated DNA at residue 13, which likely indicates a read error; the protein shown here is translated from the DNA. TRDV2 is the V gene, and the J gene was not called; the DNA was not used to check the table's D call, TRDD3. Germline V lookup: CDR1 GEAIGNYY, CDR2 EKD. The CDR3 totals 15 residues. CDR3 DNA: TGTGCCTGTGACACCGGTGGGGCTTACACCGATAAACCCATCTTT. This sequence encodes CACDTGGAYTDKPIF.

This clone was seen ten or more times. The rearrangement links TRDV1 to TRDJ1, with TRDD3 matching 12 bases. The germline V gene has CDR1 TSWWSYY and CDR2 QGS. With V trimmed by 3 bases and J by 7 bases, 30 bases remained unmatched. The CDR3 contains 23 residues. CDR3 nucleotides: TGTGCTCTTGGGGACACGCGGCCTTCCTACTTCCCCTGGGGGATACGCAGTACAGGTAAACTCATCTTT. Its protein is CALGDTRPSYFPWGIRSTGKLIF.

This clone showed up just a few times. TCRdb records a much larger clone's protein for this DNA, with a difference at residue 6 that likely arises from a read error; the protein given is the translation of the DNA. The chain couples TRDV2 to TRDJ1; 8 nucleotides align to TRDD3. The J gene, not given by TCRdb, was assigned here from a germline match of the nucleotide sequence. Trimming removed 3 bases from V and 0 bases from J; junction bases left unmatched: 17. This CDR3 spans 19 amino acids. Per germline, CDR1 GEAIGNYY and CDR2 EKD. The CDR3 protein is CACDSGSSGGPVYTDKLIF. As DNA, the CDR3 is TGTGCCTGTGACTCTGGCTCTTCTGGGGGACCGGTGTACACCGATAAACTCATCTTT.

This clone was observed a handful of times. This DNA's translation differs at residue 5 from TCRdb's protein, which comes from a much larger clone; a read error is likely, and the protein shown is translated from the DNA. The chain couples TRDV2 to TRDJ1; D is unresolved. The J gene is not listed in TCRdb, so it was assigned here from a DNA match to germline. Trimming cost V 2 bases and J 0 bases, with 15 bases left between them. Germline V lookup: CDR1 GEAIGNYY, CDR2 EKD. The CDR3 totals 16 residues. CDR3 sequence: CACDNVEVQYTDKLIF. CDR3 bases: TGTGCCTGTGACAACGTGGAGGTCCAGTACACCGATAAACTCATCTTT.

This clone was observed a few times. TCRdb pairs this DNA with a much larger clone's protein that differs at residue 21, likely a read error; the protein shown was translated from the DNA. CDR3 DNA: TGTGCTCTTGGGGAACCCCATTTTCCTACGACAGGATACGCGGCTTTGACAGCACAACTCATCTTT. Protein sequence: CALGEPHFPTTGYAALTAQLIF. V and J are TRDV1 and TRDJ2, with D possibly called TRDD2 or TRDD3 (7 bases each). The J call may not be correct, given that the DNA end is closer to TRDJ1. Germline values: CDR1 TSWWSYY, CDR2 QGS. The CDR3 spans 22 residues.

A note on this clone: TCRdb records a much larger clone's protein for this DNA, with a difference at residue 5 that likely arises from a read error; the protein given is the translation of the DNA. The chain has TRDV1 and TRDJ1; 7 bases align to TRDD2. The J gene was missing in TCRdb and was found by matching the end of the DNA to germline. The germline gives CDR1 TSWWSYY, CDR2 QGS. The V and J ends lost 4 bases and 1 base, in that order; junction bases with no gene match: 36. This CDR3 region has 25 residues. CDR3 loop: CALGGLRPIPTRMGRAYNSTDKLIF. As DNA, the CDR3 is TGTGCTCTTGGGGGCTTAAGGCCCATTCCTACGAGAATGGGGAGGGCTTATAACTCCACCGATAAACTCATCTTT.

This clone was counted many times. A far larger clone is a single base away, which makes a read error likely. The same CDR3 arises from other DNA sequences in this sample as well. The chain links TRDV2 to TRDJ1; tentatively, D is TRDD2 or TRDD3 (6 bases each). The J gene is absent in TCRdb and was assigned here via DNA matching to germline. CDR1 and CDR2 (germline): GEAIGNYY, EKD. The CDR3 covers 18 residues. V was shortened by 7 bases and J by 4 bases, with 30 bases between the two germline ends. The CDR3 reads CACDQMAFPGDGSDKLIF. As DNA, the CDR3 is TGTGCCTGCGACCAAATGGCCTTCCCGGGGGACGGGAGCGATAAACTCATCTTT.